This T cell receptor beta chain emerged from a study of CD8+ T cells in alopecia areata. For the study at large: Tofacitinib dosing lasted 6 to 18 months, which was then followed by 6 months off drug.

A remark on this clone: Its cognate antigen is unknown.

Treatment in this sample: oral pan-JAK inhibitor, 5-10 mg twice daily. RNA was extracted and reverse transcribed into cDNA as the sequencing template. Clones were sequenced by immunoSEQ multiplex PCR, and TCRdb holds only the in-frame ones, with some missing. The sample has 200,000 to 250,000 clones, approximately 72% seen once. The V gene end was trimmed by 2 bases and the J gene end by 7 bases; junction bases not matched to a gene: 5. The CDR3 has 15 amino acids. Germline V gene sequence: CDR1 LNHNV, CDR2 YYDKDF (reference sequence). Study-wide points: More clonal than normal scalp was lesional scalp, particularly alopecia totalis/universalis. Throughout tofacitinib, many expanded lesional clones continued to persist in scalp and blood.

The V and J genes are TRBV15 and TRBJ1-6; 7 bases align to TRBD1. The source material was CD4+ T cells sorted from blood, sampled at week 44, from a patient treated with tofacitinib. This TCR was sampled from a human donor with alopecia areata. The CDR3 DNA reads TGTGCCACCAGCAGACAGGGGGGCTTAAATTCACCCCTCCACTTT. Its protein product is CATSRQGGLNSPLHF.